These T cell receptor beta chains were read from a single sample in a study of T cell repertoires in ileal Crohn's disease. The assay was immunoSEQ multiplex PCR, and TCRdb's table has in-frame clones only and misses some. The data contain several thousand clones, about 81% of them singletons. Material for sequencing was ileal tissue. The receptors stem from an adult with Crohn's disease. Both conserved end residues are part of each CDR3. The D gene is left open where the match is weak. Clone size is shown for a subset of rows, as once, few, many or a class of expanded clone.

clone size	J gene	D gene	V gene	CDR3 DNA	CDR3 protein
.	TRBJ1-2	.	TRBV15	TGTGCCACCAGCAGCGAGGTGGGTGGCTACACCTTC	CATSSEVGGYTF
.	TRBJ2-3	.	TRBV4-1	TGCGCCAGCAGCCAAGTAGCGGCTCAAACCACAGATACGCAGTATTTT	CASSQVAAQTTDTQYF
.	TRBJ1-2	TRBD1	TRBV19	TGTGCCGGACACGCCGGGACAGGGGGTAACTATGGCTACACCTTC	CAGHAGTGGNYGYTF
.	TRBJ1-1	.	TRBV18	TGTGCCAGCTCACCGAGAACGGGAGGGGGTGAAGCTTTCTTT	CASSPRTGGGEAFF
.	TRBJ1-2	TRBD1	TRBV10-3	TGTGCCATCAGTGAACAAGGGGGCGACTATGGCTACACCTTC	CAISEQGGDYGYTF
few	TRBJ1-2	TRBD1	TRBV11-2	TGTGCCAGCAGCTTAGATCTAACAGGGGGCTATGGCTACACCTTC	CASSLDLTGGYGYTF
.	TRBJ1-3	.	TRBV5-1	TGCGCCAGCAGCCAGACAGGCCCTGGAAACACCATATATTTT	CASSQTGPGNTIYF
.	TRBJ1-6	.	TRBV6-5	TGTGCCAGCAGCGGGGGGAGGAGAAATTCACCCCTCCACTTT	CASSGGRRNSPLHF
.	TRBJ2-1	TRBD2	TRBV5-1	TGCGCCAGCCGCGGACTAGCGGGGGGTTCATCCTACAATGAGCAGTTCTTC	CASRGLAGGSSYNEQFF
.	TRBJ1-3	.	TRBV7-2	TGTGCCACCCAGTTTAGGGGGGGACAAACCTCTGGAAACACCATATATTTT	CATQFRGGQTSGNTIYF